This entry describes one T cell receptor beta chain. Its specificity is not known. The data derive from a study of T cell clonotyping in hematopoietic cell transplantation. Study-level points and caveats: Without cell sorting, CD4 versus CD8 contributions remain unresolved.

TCRdb's copy holds only in-frame clones and misses some; the assay was immunoSEQ multiplex PCR. The sample lists around 4,000 clones; more than 85% were seen once. Deletions cut 1 base from V and 8 bases from J, with 18 bases between. From germline, CDR1 is SGDLS and CDR2 YYNGEE. The CDR3 is 15 residues long. This chain joins TRBV9 and TRBJ1-2; D is unresolved. Sequences were derived from PBMCs, sampled 30 days after allogeneic stem cell transplant. The clonotype originates from a male patient between 50 and 60 years old who had an allogeneic stem cell transplant from a related donor, so the T cells may come from the graft donor. Some clones in this sample may be carry-over from other donors' samples. The CDR3 loop reads CASSVSSTQVRGYTF. The CDR3 coding sequence is TGTGCCAGCAGCGTAAGCTCCACGCAGGTCCGGGGCTACACCTTC.